These 23 T cell receptor beta chains were all obtained from the same sample, sequenced in a study of blood T cells in healthy people across ages. The authors ran a second PCR of 7 to 11 cycles using a sample-barcoded 5' primer and a J-beta primer mix. TCRdb re-derived calls from the 5' RACE reads in MiXCR, one entry per CDR3 protein. The sample shows over a million distinct CDR3 sequences, more than 35% of them seen only once. The sample taken for sequencing was blood. Receptor source: a woman in her sixties in good health.

The CDR3 protein is CAWSLGPAKNIQYF. The CDR3 DNA reads TGTGCCTGGAGTCTCGGCCCAGCCAAAAACATTCAGTACTTC. The chain is built from TRBV30 and TRBJ2-4; no definite D call. The V and J ends lost 2 bases and 0 bases respectively, with 8 bases between them. The CDR3 totals 14 residues. Looked up from germline, CDR1 is GTSNPN and CDR2 is SVGIG (reference sequence).

This chain links TRBV9 with TRBJ2-6; D possibly corresponds to TRBD2 (6 bases). V was cut by 4 bases and J by 1 base, with 18 bases left in between. From germline, CDR1 is SGDLS and CDR2 YYNGEE. The CDR3 consists of 18 residues. In DNA form, the CDR3 reads TGTGCCAGCAGCCCTAGTGAGGGAGGAGGGTCTGGGGCCAACGTCCTGACTTTC. Residues: CASSPSEGGGSGANVLTF.

This clonotype was seen a single time. J is TRBJ2-1 and V is TRBV7-8, with 9 bases identical to TRBD2. CDR1 is SGHVS, CDR2 FQNEAQ, per germline. Trimming cost V 5 bases and J 6 bases; bases outside gene matches: 11. The CDR3 extends over 16 amino acids. The CDR3 DNA is TGTGCCAGCAGCCCTTTGGTGGCTAGCGGGGCCAATGAGCAGTTCTTC. It is translated as CASSPLVASGANEQFF.

The CDR3 nucleotides are TGTGCCACCAGTGATTCTCTCAGGGTAGGTAGTACCCACAATGAGCAGTACTTC. Protein sequence: CATSDSLRVGSTHNEQYF. This chain uses TRBV24-1 with TRBJ2-7; perhaps TRBD1 as D (5 bases). Per the germline V gene, CDR1 is KGHDR and CDR2 is SFDVKD. The length of the CDR3 is 18 residues. V dropped 2 bases and J dropped 7 bases, with 26 bases sitting between them.

This rearrangement joins TRBV18 to TRBJ2-5; D is unresolved. The CDR3 contains 16 residues. CDR1 KGHSH and CDR2 LQKENI come from the germline V gene. The V gene lost 3 bases and the J gene lost 11 bases, with 25 bases spanning the gap. The CDR3 DNA sequence: TGTGCCAGCTCACCTGGGGAAGGGTTTAATCGGAATGAGCAGTACTTC. The encoded protein is CASSPGEGFNRNEQYF.

This chain joins TRBV7-2 and TRBJ2-1; 10 bases map to TRBD2. CDR3 length: 15 amino acids. The germline gives CDR1 SGHTA, CDR2 FQGNSA. V was pared by 6 bases and J by 9 bases, with 11 bases of the junction left unmatched. The CDR3 here is CASRVAGGPPSEQFF. CDR3 sequence (DNA): TGTGCCAGCAGGGTAGCGGGAGGCCCTCCTAGTGAGCAGTTCTTC. Drawing the rest from reference TRBV7-2 and TRBJ2-1, the complete variable domain is GAGVSQSPSNKVTEKGKDVELRCDPISGHTALYWYRQSLGQGLEFLIYFQGNSAPDKSGLPSDRFSAERTGGSVSTLTIQRTQQEDSAVYLCASRVAGGPPSEQFFGPGTRLTVL.

The chain combines TRBV3-1 with TRBJ2-3; 7 positions match TRBD2. CDR1 is LGHDT and CDR2 is YNNKEL in the germline V gene (reference sequence). J gave up 2 bases and V 4 bases, and 9 bases lay outside the gene matches. The CDR3 covers 16 residues. The CDR3 region has the DNA TGTGCCAGCAGCCCGACGGGGCGGGAGTACACAGATACGCAGTATTTT. Translation: CASSPTGREYTDTQYF.

This clonotype was observed a handful of times. The chain uses TRBV10-3 and TRBJ1-5, with D possibly TRBD1 on 6 matching bases. The CDR3 length is 13 residues. V was clipped by 6 bases and J by 6 bases, with 12 bases between them. CDR1 is ENHRY, CDR2 SYGVKD, per germline. The CDR3 sequence: CAIREGVSQPQHF. CDR3 nucleotide sequence: TGTGCCATCAGGGAGGGGGTCAGTCAGCCCCAGCATTTT.

This chain joins TRBV3-1 and TRBJ2-1, with no clear D. Germline CDR1 and CDR2: LGHDT and YNNKEL (reference sequence). Trimming removed 0 bases from V and 7 bases from J, with 7 bases in between. This CDR3 is built from 13 residues. In nucleotides, the CDR3 is TGTGCCAGCAGCCAAGATTCGAAGAATGAGCAGTTCTTC. Its translation is CASSQDSKNEQFF.

Notes on this clonotype: One end of the junction fails to match germline, which may point to a read error. This rearrangement joins TRBV19 to TRBJ1-1; the D gene is possibly TRBD1 (6 bases). The CDR3 covers 13 residues. Germline values: CDR1 LNHDA, CDR2 SQIVND (reference sequence). The CDR3 sequence: CTTGRTMNTEAFF. CDR3 DNA: TGTACCACAGGGAGGACGATGAACACGGAAGCTTTCTTT.

The chain employs TRBV27 and TRBJ2-7; 7 bases map to TRBD2. CDR1 and CDR2 (germline): MNHEY, SMNVEV (reference sequence). The CDR3 loop spans 15 amino acids. The V and J ends lost 3 bases and 2 bases, in that order; junction bases with no gene match: 7. The CDR3 region is CASSFRGERTYEQYF. As DNA, the CDR3 is TGTGCCAGCAGTTTTCGGGGGGAGCGAACCTACGAGCAGTACTTC.

V usage is TRBV6-2 or TRBV6-3 and J usage is TRBJ2-1, with 7 bases matching TRBD1. Germline V gene sequence: CDR1 MNHEY, CDR2 SVGEGT. The CDR3 length is 16 residues. Unmatched junction bases numbered 9, after V lost 4 bases and J lost 3 bases. CDR3: CASSLARDRVYNEQFF. CDR3 bases: TGTGCCAGCAGTTTGGCCAGGGACAGAGTCTACAATGAGCAGTTCTTC.

There are a few counts of this clonotype. The rearrangement links TRBV14 to TRBJ1-2, with a tentative D call TRBD1 (5 bases). V lost 6 bases and J 0 bases, leaving 14 bases between the germline ends. The CDR3 is made up of 15 amino acids. Germline assignment: CDR1 SGHDN and CDR2 FVKESK. The DNA for the CDR3 is TGTGCCAGCAGTCCTATCGGGGGGACTAACTATGGCTACACCTTC. Its protein product is CASSPIGGTNYGYTF.

This clonotype was observed a few times. This rearrangement joins TRBV28 to TRBJ2-7; weak D call: TRBD1 (6 bases). The CDR3 covers 12 residues. V lost 7 bases, J lost 4 bases, and 11 bases lay in between. Germline loops: CDR1 MDHEN, CDR2 SYDVKM. The CDR3 nucleotides read TGTGCCAGCAAGGACAGTAAATACGAGCAGTACTTC. Residues: CASKDSKYEQYF.

This clonotype was counted a few times. V usage is TRBV29-1 and J usage is TRBJ1-2, with D tentatively TRBD1 (6 bases). This CDR3 contains 18 residues. V was cut by 0 bases and J by 0 bases, with 20 bases left in between. Germline V gene sequence: CDR1 SQVTM, CDR2 ANQGSEA. The chain's CDR3 is CSVEDWGDGTLPNYGYTF. In nucleotides, the CDR3 is TGCAGCGTTGAAGATTGGGGAGATGGGACATTACCTAACTATGGCTACACCTTC.

This chain connects TRBV3-1 to TRBJ1-5; 7 nucleotides align to TRBD1. CDR1 LGHDT and CDR2 YNNKEL come from the germline V gene (reference sequence). The CDR3 is 14 amino acids. Trimming cost V 2 bases and J 6 bases; bases outside gene matches: 4. The CDR3, as DNA: TGTGCCAGCAGCCAACAACAGGGGCCTCAGCCCCAGCATTTT. Its translation is CASSQQQGPQPQHF.

CDR3 loop: CSAAGGVLGEQFF. CDR3 nucleotide sequence: TGCAGTGCCGCTGGGGGGGTGCTGGGTGAGCAGTTCTTC. This rearrangement joins TRBV20-1 to TRBJ2-1, with 7 bases identical to TRBD2. Per the germline V gene, CDR1 is DFQATT and CDR2 is SNEGSKA (reference sequence). This CDR3 has 13 residues. Losses at the gene ends were 6 bases for V and 9 bases for J; bases not matched to a gene: 11.

This clonotype was seen at least ten times. This chain links TRBV11-1 with TRBJ2-5; 7 bases agree with TRBD1. This CDR3 is built from 15 residues. V dropped 6 bases and J dropped 3; count of bases not matched to a gene: 10. CDR1 and CDR2 from the germline V gene are SGHAT and FQDESV (reference sequence). The CDR3, as DNA: TGTGCCAGCAGTACAACTGGGACAGCAAAAGAGACCCAGTACTTC. Its translation: CASSTTGTAKETQYF.

The chain is built from TRBV6-2 or TRBV6-3 and TRBJ2-1; 10 bases line up with TRBD2. The CDR3 sequence is 15 residues long. Germline CDR1 MNHEY, CDR2 SVGEGT. V lost 6 bases, J lost 6 bases, and 8 bases stayed unmatched. The CDR3 reads CASRPSGSLGNEQFF. CDR3 nucleotide sequence: TGTGCCAGCAGACCTAGCGGGAGTTTGGGCAATGAGCAGTTCTTC.

This clonotype was detected a few times. This chain joins TRBV3-1 and TRBJ2-3; tentatively, D is TRBD1 (5 bases). Deletions cut 0 bases from V and 5 bases from J, with 15 bases between. The CDR3 sequence is 16 residues long. Germline V CDR1 and CDR2: LGHDT, YNNKEL (reference sequence). The CDR3 DNA follows: TGTGCCAGCAGCCAAGAAGTGGCAGGGTCCGGAGATACGCAGTATTTT. Protein: CASSQEVAGSGDTQYF.

The chain is built from TRBV11-1 and TRBJ2-1; 12 nucleotides agree with TRBD2. V lost 7 bases to trimming and J lost 8 bases; unmatched junction nucleotides: 9. Germline V gene data show CDR1 as SGHAT and CDR2 as FQDESV (reference sequence). The length of the CDR3 is 15 residues. CDR3: CASTSWTSGIYEQFF. The CDR3 nucleotides read TGTGCCAGCACCTCGTGGACTAGCGGGATCTATGAGCAGTTCTTC.

V is TRBV5-1 and J is TRBJ1-4, with D unresolved. The ends were cut back, 2 bases at V and 14 bases at J, with 16 bases in the middle. CDR3 length equals 13 residues. CDR1 and CDR2 from the germline V gene are SGHRS and YFSETQ. As DNA, the CDR3 is TGCGCCAGCAGCTTCGGTGGACCCAGAGATCTGTTTTTT. It yields the protein CASSFGGPRDLFF.

This clonotype was picked up a small number of times. V usage is TRBV11-2 and J usage is TRBJ2-3; D assignment may be TRBD1 or TRBD2 (6 bases each). The CDR3 runs 16 residues. The V end lost 7 bases, the J end lost 0 bases, and 17 bases lay between the germline ends. The germline CDR1 and CDR2 sequences are SGHAT and FQNNGV. The CDR3 loop reads CASTLASTGSTDTQYF. In DNA form, the CDR3 reads TGTGCCAGCACCCTAGCGAGCACAGGGAGCACAGATACGCAGTATTTT.